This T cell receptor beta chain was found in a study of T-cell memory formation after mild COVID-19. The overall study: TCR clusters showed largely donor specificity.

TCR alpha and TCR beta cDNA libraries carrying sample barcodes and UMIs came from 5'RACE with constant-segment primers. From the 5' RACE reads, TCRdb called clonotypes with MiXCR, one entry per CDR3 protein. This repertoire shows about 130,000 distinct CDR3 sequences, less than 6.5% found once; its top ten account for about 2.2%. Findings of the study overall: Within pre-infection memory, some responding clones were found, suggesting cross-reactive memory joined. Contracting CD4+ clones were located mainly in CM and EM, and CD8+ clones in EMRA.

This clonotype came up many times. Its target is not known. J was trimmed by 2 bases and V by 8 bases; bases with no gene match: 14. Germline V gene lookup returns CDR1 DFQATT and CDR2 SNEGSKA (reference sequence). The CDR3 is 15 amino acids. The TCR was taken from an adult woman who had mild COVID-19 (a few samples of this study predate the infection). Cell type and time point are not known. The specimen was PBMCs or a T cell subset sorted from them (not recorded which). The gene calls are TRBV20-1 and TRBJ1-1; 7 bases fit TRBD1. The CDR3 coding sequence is TGCAGTTGCTTGGACGCAGGGGGACTAAACACTGAAGCTTTCTTT. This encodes CSCLDAGGLNTEAFF.